A single sample is the source of the 24 T cell receptor beta chains below, sequenced in a study of beta chain features in type 1 diabetes listed by TCRdb under 2018. Summary of the overall study and its limitations: A moderate but significant shortening of TCRB CDR3 length was observed in type 1 diabetes patients in all four CD4+ subsets.

For these receptors, no antigen is known. Libraries were constructed by the immunoSEQ multiplex PCR assay. The entire amount of isolated RNA was reverse transcribed using the High Capacity cDNA Reverse Transcription Kit, so the sequenced TCRB transcripts were expressed ones. TCRdb provides this immuneACCESS table in a form limited to in-frame rearrangements. Some clones are lacking; in checked studies, under half of them reflect an unresolved V gene, and why the rest are absent is not known. The sample table shows tens of thousands of clones, and 69% are seen once. About 3.9% of the sample is held by the ten biggest clonotypes. The sample consisted of Tregs from blood. This sample's cell subset or site label indicates: regulatory CD4+ T cells. The receptors shown here come from a young man with type 1 diabetes.

The chain carries TRBV7-9 and TRBJ2-3, with 9 bases aligning to TRBD1. V gave up 6 bases and J gave up 4 bases; unmatched junction bases: 11. Germline V gene data show CDR1 as SEHNR and CDR2 as FQNEAQ (reference sequence). The CDR3 has 16 amino acids. In DNA form, the CDR3 reads TGTGCCAGCAGTCGTCCGGGACAGGGTGTTCCAGATACGCAGTATTTT. Translated: CASSRPGQGVPDTQYF.

The J gene is TRBJ1-2, the V gene TRBV20-1; D is unresolved. The germline gives CDR1 DFQATT, CDR2 SNEGSKA (reference sequence). This CDR3 is 11 amino acids long. V was cut by 2 bases and J by 6 bases, with 7 bases left in between. This CDR3 reads CSARYRNGYTF. The CDR3 nucleotides are TGCAGTGCTAGATACAGAAATGGCTACACCTTC.

This clone was seen more than once but under ten times. This chain joins TRBV5-6 and TRBJ2-5; D ambiguous. CDR1 and CDR2 (germline): SGHDT, YYEEEE. With 1 base removed from V and 6 bases from J, the gap between germline ends came to 10 bases. The CDR3 loop spans 13 amino acids. CDR3 bases: TGTGCCAGCAGCTTGATGAGGTCGCAGACCCAGTACTTC. This translates into CASSLMRSQTQYF.

The chain couples TRBV7-2 to TRBJ2-5, with TRBD2 matching over 11 bases. With V trimmed by 3 bases and J by 4 bases, 4 bases remained unmatched. The germline gives CDR1 SGHTA, CDR2 FQGNSA. This CDR3 region has 15 residues. As DNA, the CDR3 is TGTGCCAGCAGCTTTCGGCTAGCGGGGGGAGAGACCCAGTACTTC. Translation: CASSFRLAGGETQYF.

The rearrangement uses TRBV28 and TRBJ2-3; 9 bases are shared with TRBD2. Germline assignment: CDR1 MDHEN and CDR2 SYDVKM. The length of the CDR3 is 15 residues. The V segment lost 7 bases and the J segment 8 bases; nucleotides outside the gene matches: 13. CDR3 nucleotides: TGTGCCAGCATCGGATTAGCGGGGGTAGGGGTTACGCAGTATTTT. Translation: CASIGLAGVGVTQYF.

The chain has TRBV28 and TRBJ2-6; a possible D gene is TRBD2 (6 bases). V lost 6 bases, J lost 0 bases, and 12 bases lay in between. The CDR3 totals 16 residues. The V gene's germline CDR1 is MDHEN and CDR2 SYDVKM. CDR3 DNA sequence: TGTGCCAGCAGACCCGGGAGCTTCTCTGGGGCCAACGTCCTGACTTTC. Amino acid sequence: CASRPGSFSGANVLTF.

This clone has a handful of counts. The chain recombines TRBV7-9 with TRBJ2-5; a weak D match, TRBD2 (6 bases). The last part of the DNA fits TRBJ2-7 better; the J call may be wrong. Germline CDR1 is SEHNR and CDR2 is FQNEAQ (reference sequence). The CDR3 length is 16 residues. The chain's CDR3 is CASSLGLSGDFHEQYF. CDR3 coding DNA: TGTGCCAGCAGCTTAGGCCTTTCCGGGGACTTCCACGAGCAGTACTTC.

V and J are TRBV11-2 and TRBJ2-3; no clear D gene. The V end lost 2 bases, the J end lost 4 bases, and 19 bases lay between the germline ends. Per the germline V gene, CDR1 is SGHAT and CDR2 is FQNNGV. CDR3 length: 17 residues. In DNA form, the CDR3 reads TGTGCCAGCAGCTTATGGCGCGGTCGGTCCCTGTCAGATACGCAGTATTTT. Translating it yields CASSLWRGRSLSDTQYF.

The genes are TRBV5-1 and TRBJ1-1, with a possible D match to TRBD1 (5 bases). V was trimmed by 4 bases and J by 1 base, leaving 11 bases between them. The CDR3 sequence is 14 residues long. Germline values: CDR1 SGHRS, CDR2 YFSETQ. The CDR3 bases are TGCGCCAGCAGCAGCGGGGCCTGGAACACTGAAGCTTTCTTT. Translation gives CASSSGAWNTEAFF.

The chain combines TRBV28 with TRBJ2-7, with 10 positions matching TRBD1. Germline values: CDR1 MDHEN, CDR2 SYDVKM. V lost 5 bases to trimming and J lost 0 bases; unmatched junction nucleotides: 1. CDR3 length equals 14 residues. This CDR3 reads CASSRTGGSYEQYF. CDR3 coding DNA: TGTGCCAGCAGTAGGACAGGGGGCTCCTACGAGCAGTACTTC. Using reference TRBV28 and TRBJ2-7 for the parts outside the CDR3, the full variable domain is DVKVTQSSRYLVKRTGEKVFLECVQDMDHENMFWYRQDPGLGLRLIYFSYDVKMKEKGDIPEGYSVSREKKERFSLILESASTNQTSMYLCASSRTGGSYEQYFGPGTRLTVT.

V is TRBV14 and J is TRBJ2-5, with 7 bases that match TRBD1. TRBJ2-7 matches the DNA end more closely, so the J call is doubtful. The germline gives CDR1 SGHDN, CDR2 FVKESK. The CDR3 contains 13 residues. CDR3 protein: CASSELDRAEQYF. The CDR3 DNA sequence: TGTGCCAGCAGCGAGCTAGACAGGGCCGAGCAGTACTTC.

This chain connects TRBV19 to TRBJ2-1; D possibly corresponds to TRBD1 (5 bases). Germline V gene lookup returns CDR1 LNHDA and CDR2 SQIVND (reference sequence). Trimming cost V 4 bases and J 6 bases, with 10 bases left between them. The CDR3 extends over 13 amino acids. The CDR3 DNA sequence: TGTGCCAGTAGTAGGCGAAGGGGCAATGAGCAGTTCTTC. This sequence encodes CASSRRRGNEQFF.

The V call is TRBV28, the J call TRBJ2-5; D is unresolved. The CDR3 loop spans 14 amino acids. Germline CDR1 MDHEN, CDR2 SYDVKM. V was clipped by 2 bases and J by 11 bases, with 18 bases between them. DNA for the CDR3: TGTGCCAGCAGTTTAATTCCCAGCCACTCCGGGCAGTACTTC. Protein product: CASSLIPSHSGQYF.

This chain connects TRBV9 to TRBJ2-1, with D possibly TRBD1 on 5 matching bases. With 4 bases removed from V and 2 bases from J, the gap between germline ends came to 16 bases. The CDR3 has 16 amino acids. Germline values: CDR1 SGDLS, CDR2 YYNGEE. In nucleotides, the CDR3 is TGTGCCAGCAGCTCGGCAGACAGATCAGCCTACAATGAGCAGTTCTTC. Translating it yields CASSSADRSAYNEQFF.

V and J are TRBV10-1 and TRBJ2-7; 12 nucleotides line up with TRBD1. Trimming took 5 bases from V and 9 from J; bases not matched to a gene: 8. The CDR3 extends over 14 amino acids. Germline V gene sequence: CDR1 WNHNN, CDR2 SYGVQD (reference sequence). The CDR3 protein is CASSRDRGPYGQYF. CDR3 DNA sequence: TGCGCCAGCAGTCGGGACAGGGGGCCCTATGGGCAGTACTTC.

This clone occurred once. The J gene is TRBJ1-2, the V gene TRBV21-1. TRBV21-1 is termed a pseudogene. The length of the CDR3 is 14 residues. DNA of the CDR3: TGTGCCAGCAGCAGACCCGGGAGGCGGCAGGGCTACACCTTC. This codes for CASSRPGRRQGYTF.

This rearrangement joins TRBV6-4 to TRBJ2-2; a possible D gene is TRBD1 (5 bases). The CDR3 extends over 14 amino acids. CDR1 MRHNA and CDR2 SNTAGT come from the germline V gene. V lost 3 bases, J lost 6 bases, and 11 bases lay in between. The CDR3 coding sequence is TGTGCCAGCAGTGAAGGGGCCTGGCCCGGGGAGCTGTTTTTT. Encoded protein: CASSEGAWPGELFF.

The CDR3 sequence is CAWNNPTGGRFYGYTF. CDR3 DNA: TGTGCCTGGAATAACCCGACAGGGGGGCGCTTCTATGGCTACACCTTC. This sequence joins TRBV30 and TRBJ1-2, with 9 nucleotides matching TRBD1. The germline gives CDR1 GTSNPN, CDR2 SVGIG (reference sequence). This CDR3 comprises 16 residues. V lost 4 bases and J lost 4; bases outside the gene matches: 13. The variable domain in full, with the rest retrieved from reference TRBV30 and TRBJ1-2, is SQTIHQWPATLVQPVGSPLSLECTVEGTSNPNLYWYRQAAGRGLQLLFYSVGIGQISSEVPQNLSASRPQDRQFILSSKKLLLSDSGFYLCAWNNPTGGRFYGYTFGSGTRLTVV.

The genes are TRBV27 and TRBJ1-6; D is uncertain. This CDR3 contains 13 residues. Trimming removed 5 bases at V and 7 bases at J, with 9 bases between. CDR1 is MNHEY, CDR2 SMNVEV, per germline (reference sequence). CDR3 bases: TGTGCCAGCAGTCTCACCAGGAATTCACCCCTCCACTTT. Residues: CASSLTRNSPLHF.

The chain is built from TRBV2 and TRBJ2-2; unclear D gene. Trimming left V 7 bases short and J 3 bases short, with 6 bases between. Looked up from germline, CDR1 is SNHLY and CDR2 is FYNNEI. CDR3 length: 12 amino acids. The CDR3 loop is CASNEHTGELFF. The CDR3, as DNA: TGTGCCAGCAACGAGCACACCGGGGAGCTGTTTTTT.

In its sample, this clone was seen a few times. CDR3 protein: CASSSPGGQGAAQYF. The CDR3 region has the DNA TGTGCCAGCAGTTCCCCTGGAGGGCAGGGGGCAGCGCAGTACTTC. The rearrangement joins TRBV28 to TRBJ2-7; 8 bases match TRBD1. The V gene end was trimmed by 4 bases and the J gene end by 9 bases; junction bases not matched to a gene: 14. Germline V CDR1 and CDR2: MDHEN, SYDVKM. The CDR3 runs to 15 residues.

V usage is TRBV5-1 and J usage is TRBJ2-1; 8 positions agree with TRBD2. The ends lost 6 bases at V and 8 bases at J; junction bases unmatched: 10. Germline CDR1 and CDR2: SGHRS and YFSETQ. This CDR3 spans 14 amino acids. CDR3 DNA: TGCGCCAGCACCGGCGGGGGGTCTTGGGATGAGCAGTTCTTC. The encoded protein is CASTGGGSWDEQFF.

This chain joins TRBV6-5 and TRBJ2-1; D is perhaps TRBD2 (5 bases). The CDR3 has 13 amino acids. V was pared by 6 bases and J by 9 bases, with 15 bases between. Germline lookup yields CDR1 MNHEY and CDR2 SVGAGI. The chain's CDR3 is CASSGTTNLEQFF. DNA for the CDR3: TGTGCCAGCAGCGGTACGACTAATCTTGAGCAGTTCTTC.

This clone has just a few counts. The chain links TRBV10-3 to TRBJ1-2, with D perhaps TRBD1 (5 bases). This CDR3 has 14 residues. Per germline, CDR1 ENHRY and CDR2 SYGVKD. Trimming pared 2 bases from V and 4 bases from J, leaving 11 bases between. The CDR3 is CAISETDRGYGYTF. Written as DNA, the CDR3 is TGTGCCATCAGTGAGACCGACAGAGGCTATGGCTACACCTTC.